This T cell receptor beta chain was documented in a study of OX40 agonist ivuxolimab in advanced cancers. Study-level background: The costimulatory receptor OX40 (CD134) was targeted by ivuxolimab, a fully human IgG2 agonistic monoclonal antibody. Intravenous ivuxolimab was administered to patients every 2 weeks at six dose levels: 0.01, 0.1, 0.3, 1.5, 3 and 10 mg/kg. Of the roughly 50 dose-escalation patients, hepatocellular carcinoma was present in approximately 20, melanoma in approximately 15, renal cell carcinoma in 9 and head and neck cancer in 9. In the dose-escalation cohort, more than 75% of patients were male, and the mean age was approximately 64 years, with a range of roughly 23 to 85. Patients were allowed to have had prior anti-PD-1, anti-PD-L1 or anti-CTLA-4 therapy, and approximately 40% of the dose-escalation patients had been treated with checkpoint inhibitors. Partial responses occurred in three dose-escalation patients: two with cutaneous melanoma and one with hepatocellular carcinoma. Peripheral TCRbeta sequencing was intended to test whether TCR sequence diversity was altered and clonal T-cell expansion was caused by ivuxolimab. The paper covers the monotherapy dose-escalation part of the phase I ivuxolimab trial, which included N of about 51 patients. Summary of the overall study and its limitations: Clonal expansion of both CD4+ and CD8+ blood T cells was observed from baseline to week 6 at doses 0.1 to 3.0 mg/kg. Low levels of normalized T-cell clonal expansion were also seen in some nonresponding patients. Antigen specificity was not determined for the clonally expanded peripheral T cells. After ivuxolimab, expanded clones were on average more numerous among CD8+ T cells than among CD4+ T cells. Partial responders in the 0.1-3.0 mg/kg groups had among the lowest normalized peripheral clonal expansion, especially among CD8+ T cells.

For sequencing of the TCRbeta CDR3 region, genomic DNA was extracted from the sorted cells. TCRbeta CDR3 regions were sequenced using the immunoSEQ Assay. The clones in this table, taken by TCRdb from immuneACCESS, are in-frame only. Not every clone is retained; where verified, under half of the shortfall comes from an unresolved V gene, and the cause of the rest is unknown. The sample profile shows 55,000 to 70,000 clones; around 88% of them were found once. Jointly, the top ten make up about 2.4% of the sample. The trial excluded patients who had a history of autoimmune disease or who were on systemic immunosuppression. Peripheral blood for TCR sequencing was collected from all dose cohorts at baseline, on cycle 4 day 1, and on cycle 7 day 1. Samples were obtained from an open-label, multicenter, first-in-human phase I dose-escalation trial of ivuxolimab. Adults with locally advanced or metastatic head and neck squamous cell, hepatocellular, melanoma or renal cell carcinoma were enrolled in the trial. Before TCR sequencing, CD4+ and CD8+ T cells were separately sorted from peripheral blood.

Points on this clone: Its antigen remains undetermined. One end of the junction does not line up with germline, which may come from a read error.

Spanning cysteine to phenylalanine, the CDR3 consists of 13 amino acids. CDR3 DNA is the only sequence kept; it has 39 bases, read in frame from the first base. CDR1 and CDR2 are drawn from the germline V gene (reference sequence): SSHAT, FNYEAQ. The TCR sequence derives from an adult with an advanced solid tumor such as melanoma, head and neck, liver or kidney cancer. The chain is encoded by TRBV7-7 joined to TRBJ2-2; the D gene assignment is ambiguous. Sequenced material: CD4+ or CD8+ T cells sorted from blood, taken in a trial of the OX40 agonist ivuxolimab. The nucleotide sequence is given as TGTGCTAGCAGCCGATTAAACACCGGGGAGCTGTTTTTT. This gives the protein CASSRLNTGELFF. With the portions outside the CDR3 filled from the reference TRBV7-7 and TRBJ2-2 genes, the complete variable region becomes GAGVSQSPRYKVTKRGQDVTLRCDPISSHATLYWYQQALGQGPEFLTYFNYEAQPDKSGLPSDRFSAERPEGSISTLTIQRTEQRDSAMYRCASSRLNTGELFFGEGSRLTVL.